Listed below are T cell receptor beta chains from one sample, sequenced in a study of blood T cell repertoires in COVID-19. Measured with immunoSEQ multiplex PCR; TCRdb has only the in-frame clones, and not every one. This table has about 100,000 clones, under 75% appearing once. Material: peripheral blood. The receptors were gathered from a man at least 80 years old with acute or convalescent COVID-19. Both conserved end residues are part of each CDR3. A D gene is named only where the DNA matches it firmly. The size of a clone is reported for some rows only, either as once, few or many, or as a class for expanded clones.

J	V	size	D	CDR3	DNA
TRBJ1-5	TRBV30	NA	TRBD1	CAWRAFGTGDVQPQHF	TGTGCCTGGAGGGCCTTTGGGACAGGGGATGTTCAGCCCCAGCATTTT
TRBJ2-2	TRBV6-5	NA	TRBD1	CATRDRGGPGGLFF	TGTGCCACCCGCGACAGGGGCGGACCTGGGGGGCTGTTTTTT
TRBJ2-2	TRBV11-2	few	NA	CASSGTQNTGELFF	TGTGCCAGCAGCGGGACACAGAACACCGGGGAGCTGTTTTTT
TRBJ1-2	TRBV29-1	NA	TRBD1	CSADRVRNYGYTF	TGCAGCGCTGACAGGGTCAGAAACTATGGCTACACCTTC
TRBJ2-7	TRBV15	once	TRBD1	CATSRNQGTGVPREQYF	TGTGCCACCAGCAGAAATCAAGGGACAGGGGTCCCCCGGGAGCAGTACTTC
TRBJ2-1	TRBV20-1	NA	NA	CSALGPNEQFF	TGCAGTGCTTTGGGGCCTAATGAGCAGTTCTTC
TRBJ1-1	TRBV24-1	NA	NA	CATSDGTRNTFF	TGTGCCACCAGTGATGGGACTCGTAACACTTTCTTT
TRBJ2-5	TRBV10-3	NA	NA	CAISSGPRTRETQYF	TGTGCCATCAGTTCCGGGCCCCGGACACGGGAGACCCAGTACTTC
TRBJ2-5	TRBV11-2	NA	NA	CASSPGTKQETQYF	TGTGCCAGCAGCCCGGGGACAAAACAAGAGACCCAGTACTTC
TRBJ1-1	TRBV19	NA	NA	CASRRYAMNTEAFF	TGTGCCAGTAGGAGGTACGCTATGAACACTGAAGCTTTCTTT
TRBJ2-1	TRBV6-5	NA	NA	CASSYRGEQFF	TGTGCCAGCAGTTATAGGGGGGAGCAGTTCTTC
TRBJ2-3	TRBV11-2	NA	TRBD2	CASGPGLRTDTQYF	TGTGCCAGCGGCCCGGGACTAAGAACAGATACGCAGTATTTT
TRBJ2-5	TRBV18	few	TRBD2	CASSPTSGTRGLQETQYF	TGTGCCAGCTCACCTACTAGCGGGACAAGGGGCCTCCAAGAGACCCAGTACTTC
TRBJ1-1	TRBV11-3	NA	NA	CASSLGGQARTEAFF	TGTGCCAGCAGCTTAGGGGGCCAGGCACGCACTGAAGCTTTCTTT
TRBJ1-1	TRBV6-5	few	TRBD1	CASRTGTANTEAFF	TGTGCCAGCAGAACCGGGACAGCCAACACTGAAGCTTTCTTT
TRBJ1-5	TRBV28	few	NA	CASRQTGDQPQHF	TGTGCCAGCAGACAGACAGGAGATCAGCCCCAGCATTTT
TRBJ1-6	TRBV9	few	NA	CASSAGLVPNSPLHF	TGTGCCAGCAGCGCGGGACTGGTACCTAATTCACCCCTCCACTTT
TRBJ1-6	TRBV27	NA	TRBD1	CASSLTGTENSPLHF	TGTGCCAGCAGTTTAACGGGGACAGAAAATTCACCCCTCCACTTT
TRBJ2-3	TRBV5-5	once	TRBD1	CASSPPPTGSTDTQYF	TGTGCCAGCAGCCCCCCCCCGACAGGGAGCACAGATACGCAGTATTTT
TRBJ2-7	TRBV28	NA	TRBD1	CASAGQGRVPYEQYF	TGTGCCAGCGCCGGACAGGGGAGAGTACCCTACGAGCAGTACTTC
TRBJ1-1	TRBV7-2	NA	NA	CASLQFEGTEAFF	TGTGCCAGCCTACAATTTGAGGGAACTGAAGCTTTCTTT
TRBJ1-6	TRBV27	NA	NA	CASSFAPGNSPLHF	TGTGCCAGCAGTTTCGCCCCAGGGAATTCACCCCTCCACTTT
TRBJ2-1	TRBV24-1	NA	TRBD1	CATSDFRGRANEQFF	TGTGCCACCAGTGATTTCAGGGGGAGAGCCAATGAGCAGTTCTTC
TRBJ2-7	TRBV6-1	NA	NA	CASSEFSNRAYEQYF	TGTGCCAGCAGTGAATTTAGTAACAGAGCCTACGAGCAGTACTTC
TRBJ2-3	TRBV28	many	TRBD2	CASSPSGSADTQYF	TGTGCCAGCAGTCCCAGCGGGAGTGCAGATACGCAGTATTTT
TRBJ1-5	TRBV28	NA	NA	CASSLFRGNSNQPQHF	TGTGCCAGCAGTTTATTTAGGGGTAATAGCAATCAGCCCCAGCATTTT
TRBJ2-1	TRBV9	few	NA	CASSVAFTGNEQFF	TGTGCCAGCAGCGTAGCGTTTACCGGCAATGAGCAGTTCTTC
TRBJ1-2	TRBV7-2	few	TRBD1	CASSRDRYYGYTF	TGTGCCAGCAGCCGGGACAGGTATTATGGCTACACCTTC